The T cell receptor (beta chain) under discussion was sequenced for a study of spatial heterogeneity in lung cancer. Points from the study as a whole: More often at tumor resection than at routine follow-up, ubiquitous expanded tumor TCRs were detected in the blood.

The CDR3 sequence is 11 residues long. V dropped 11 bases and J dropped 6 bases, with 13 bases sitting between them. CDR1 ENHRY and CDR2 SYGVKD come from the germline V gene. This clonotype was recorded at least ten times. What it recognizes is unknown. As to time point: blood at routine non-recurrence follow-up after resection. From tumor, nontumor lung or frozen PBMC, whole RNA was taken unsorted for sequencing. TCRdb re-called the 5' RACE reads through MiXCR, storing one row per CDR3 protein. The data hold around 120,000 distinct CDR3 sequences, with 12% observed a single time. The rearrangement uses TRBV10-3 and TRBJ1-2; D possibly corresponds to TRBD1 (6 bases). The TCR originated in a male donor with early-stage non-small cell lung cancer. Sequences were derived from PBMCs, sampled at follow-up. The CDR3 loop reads CALLTGHGYTF. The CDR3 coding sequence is TGTGCCCTCTTAACAGGGCATGGCTACACCTTC.